The 17 T cell receptor beta chains presented below share a single source sample, sequenced in a study of regulatory T cells in long-lasting Graves disease. Sample time point: persistent/refractory GD, antithyroid drugs over 5 years with positive TRAb. The authors made the TCR library using RNA they extracted from PBMCs. In building TCR beta libraries, iRepertoire HTBI primers were used together with Arm-PCR of CDR3 regions. TCRdb redid the calling of the multiplex PCR reads with MiXCR, one entry per CDR3 protein. The table lists 500,000 to 800,000 distinct CDR3 sequences, approximately 29% of them singletons. The sequences come from peripheral blood mononuclear cells (PBMCs), collected when the disease was refractory, from a patient treated with antithyroid drugs. These receptors came from a female donor with Graves disease.

This clonotype was seen more than once but under ten times. The rearrangement joins TRBV7-2 to TRBJ1-2; D call uncertain. Germline V gene lookup returns CDR1 SGHTA and CDR2 FQGNSA. Trimming pared 5 bases from V and 2 bases from J, leaving 12 bases between. This CDR3 is built from 14 residues. DNA of the CDR3: TGTGCCAGCAGCGCCAGAGTGGGAAACTATGGCTACACCTTC. Translation: CASSARVGNYGYTF.

This chain links TRBV12-3 or TRBV12-4 with TRBJ2-7; 10 positions agree with TRBD1. The CDR3 is made up of 14 amino acids. The ends lost 5 bases at V and 4 bases at J; junction bases unmatched: 5. CDR3 sequence (DNA): TGTGCCAGCAGTGAGACAGGGGGCGGATACGAGCAGTACTTC. Translated: CASSETGGGYEQYF.

This clonotype was detected ten times or more. This sequence joins TRBV28 and TRBJ1-6; D ambiguous. V was pared by 5 bases and J by 1 base, with 12 bases between. Looked up from germline, CDR1 is MDHEN and CDR2 is SYDVKM. The CDR3 runs 16 residues. The CDR3 here is CASSLKLGSYNSPLHF. The CDR3 nucleotides read TGTGCCAGCAGTCTCAAGTTGGGATCCTATAATTCACCCCTCCACTTT.

CDR3 DNA: TGTGCCAGCAGCTCCATTCCTGGAAACACCATATATTTT. Encoded protein: CASSSIPGNTIYF. The chain combines TRBV7-3 with TRBJ1-3; D is unclear. The CDR3 covers 13 residues. Germline loops: CDR1 SGHTA, CDR2 FQGTGA. V was pared by 4 bases and J by 2 bases, with 6 bases between.

V gene TRBV20-1 combines with J gene TRBJ2-7; 10 bases agree with TRBD2. Germline V gene lookup returns CDR1 DFQATT and CDR2 SNEGSKA (reference sequence). Trimming cost V 0 bases and J 5 bases; bases outside gene matches: 10. The CDR3 sequence is 16 residues long. The CDR3 region is CSARDGASGSRHEQYF. The CDR3 coding sequence is TGCAGTGCTAGAGATGGGGCTAGCGGGAGTCGCCACGAGCAGTACTTC.

Concerning this clonotype: At one end the junction does not follow the germline gene, possibly because of a read error. The chain has TRBV5-1 and TRBJ2-5; 8 nucleotides match TRBD1. Per the germline V gene, CDR1 is SGHRS and CDR2 is YFSETQ. This CDR3 is built from 15 residues. CDR3 region: CARSRDGQGRETQYF. Written as DNA, the CDR3 is TGCGCCCGCAGCCGGGACGGACAGGGTAGAGAGACCCAGTACTTC.

The V gene is TRBV11-2, the J gene TRBJ1-3; tentative D call: TRBD1 (6 bases). The V end was cut by 5 bases, the J end by 0 bases, with 20 bases between. The CDR3 runs 18 residues. CDR1 and CDR2 (germline): SGHAT, FQNNGV. DNA for the CDR3: TGTGCCAGCAGCAATCCCCCATCGGCAGGGGCCTCTGGAAACACCATATATTTT. Encoded protein: CASSNPPSAGASGNTIYF.

This chain uses TRBV27 with TRBJ2-1; 10 nucleotides line up with TRBD1. Germline V gene lookup returns CDR1 MNHEY and CDR2 SMNVEV (reference sequence). V was pared by 5 bases and J by 7 bases, with 11 bases of the junction left unmatched. This CDR3 has 16 amino acids. CDR3 residues: CASSPNPGQGRNEQFF. For the CDR3, the DNA is TGTGCCAGCAGTCCGAATCCGGGACAGGGGCGGAATGAGCAGTTCTTC.

The chain joins TRBV9 to TRBJ2-2; a possible D gene is TRBD2 (6 bases). Germline V gene lookup returns CDR1 SGDLS and CDR2 YYNGEE. CDR3 size: 16 residues. Trimming removed 5 bases from V and 7 bases from J, with 21 bases in between. The CDR3 DNA reads TGTGCCAGCAGAGGCGGAGGGACCTCTCCTGGCGGGGAGCTGTTTTTT. Amino acids: CASRGGGTSPGGELFF.

V gene TRBV12-3 or TRBV12-4 combines with J gene TRBJ1-2, with D perhaps TRBD1 (6 bases). Trimming took 6 bases from V and 9 from J, leaving 14 bases between them. The CDR3 is 12 amino acids. DNA for the CDR3: TGTGCCAGCAGCTCAGACAGGAATCGCTACACCTTC. This gives the protein CASSSDRNRYTF.

The chain carries TRBV28 and TRBJ1-6; 8 bases are shared with TRBD1. Germline lookup yields CDR1 MDHEN and CDR2 SYDVKM. With V trimmed by 6 bases and J by 6 bases, 4 bases remained unmatched. This CDR3 has 14 residues. For the CDR3, the DNA is TGTGCCAGCAGATACAGGGGGGGTAATTCACCCCTCCACTTT. It codes for CASRYRGGNSPLHF.

Many counts were recorded for this clonotype. The DNA of the CDR3 is TGTGCCAGCAGCAGCGAGACAGCCTTCAGCTCCTACGAGCAGTACTTC. Translated: CASSSETAFSSYEQYF. The V call is TRBV2, the J call TRBJ2-7; the D gene is possibly TRBD1 (5 bases). The V and J ends lost 6 bases and 0 bases respectively, with 18 bases between them. This CDR3 is built from 16 residues. Germline V gene sequence: CDR1 SNHLY, CDR2 FYNNEI.

The genes are TRBV6-5 and TRBJ1-4; 10 nucleotides match TRBD1. Unmatched junction bases numbered 5, after V lost 0 bases and J lost 10 bases. CDR1 is MNHEY and CDR2 is SVGAGI in the germline V gene. The CDR3 is 15 residues long. CDR3 bases: TGTGCCAGCAGTTACTCGGGACAGGGGAAGGGAAAACTGTTTTTT. Translating gives CASSYSGQGKGKLFF.

CDR3 sequence: CASSARGPTSYEQYF. The CDR3, as DNA: TGTGCCAGCAGCGCTAGGGGTCCAACCTCCTACGAGCAGTACTTC. The V gene is TRBV5-5, the J gene TRBJ2-7; D is possibly TRBD1 (5 bases). V dropped 4 bases and J dropped 0 bases, with 14 bases sitting between them. CDR1 is SGHKS, CDR2 YYEKEE, per germline (reference sequence). This CDR3 is built from 15 residues.

This clonotype has a count of ten or more. This chain joins TRBV27 and TRBJ1-4, with D possibly TRBD1 on 6 matching bases. Germline CDR1 MNHEY, CDR2 SMNVEV (reference sequence). CDR3 size: 14 residues. V was shortened by 4 bases and J by 4 bases, with 10 bases between the two germline ends. CDR3 residues: CASSSIQGNEKLFF. For the CDR3, the DNA is TGTGCCAGCAGTTCGATACAGGGTAATGAAAAACTGTTTTTT.

This clonotype was observed at least ten times. The V and J genes are TRBV2 and TRBJ1-2; D not resolved. CDR1 SNHLY and CDR2 FYNNEI come from the germline V gene. The CDR3 loop spans 11 amino acids. Trimming removed 3 bases at V and 5 bases at J, with 4 bases between. Here the CDR3 reads CASSEEYGYTF. The CDR3 DNA follows: TGTGCCAGCAGTGAGGAGTATGGCTACACCTTC.

Only a few counts were recorded for this clonotype. V is TRBV13 and J is TRBJ1-2, with 7 positions matching TRBD1. Germline values: CDR1 PRHDT, CDR2 FYEKMQ (reference sequence). V lost 5 bases and J lost 4; bases outside the gene matches: 10. The CDR3 extends over 15 amino acids. The DNA for the CDR3 is TGTGCCAGCAGCCTGAACTCCGGGGACAGCTATGGCTACACCTTC. Its translation: CASSLNSGDSYGYTF.